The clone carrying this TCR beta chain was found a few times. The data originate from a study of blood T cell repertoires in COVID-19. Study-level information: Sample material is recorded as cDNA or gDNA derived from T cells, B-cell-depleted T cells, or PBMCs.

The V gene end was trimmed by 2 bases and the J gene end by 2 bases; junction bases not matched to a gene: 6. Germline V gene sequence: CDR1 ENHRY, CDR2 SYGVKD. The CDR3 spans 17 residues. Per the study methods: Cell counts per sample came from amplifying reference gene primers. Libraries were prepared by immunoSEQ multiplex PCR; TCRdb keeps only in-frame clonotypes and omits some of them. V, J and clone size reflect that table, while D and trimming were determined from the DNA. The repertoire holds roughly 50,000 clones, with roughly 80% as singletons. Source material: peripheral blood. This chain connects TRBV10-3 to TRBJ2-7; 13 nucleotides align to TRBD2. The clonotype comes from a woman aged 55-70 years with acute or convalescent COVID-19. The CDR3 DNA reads TGTGCCATCAGTGAGACCCCGGGACTAGCGGGAACCTACGAGCAGTACTTC. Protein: CAISETPGLAGTYEQYF.